Each of the 8 T cell receptor beta chains below was sequenced from the same sample in a study of T cell responses to AZD1222 COVID-19 vaccine. Assay: immunoSEQ multiplex PCR; the TCRdb copy retains only in-frame clones and omits some. The sample records about 110,000 clones, 90% to 95% being singletons. Sequencing was performed on peripheral blood, taken on day 0 of AZD1222 vaccination. The receptors derive from an adult in good health.

This clone was picked up a small number of times. The chain carries TRBV3-1 (or the pseudogene TRBV3-2) and TRBJ2-1, with D possibly matching TRBD2 (6 bases). V was trimmed by 3 bases and J by 4 bases, leaving 13 bases between them. CDR3 size: 15 residues. Per the germline V gene, CDR1 is LGHDT and CDR2 is YNNKEL (reference sequence). CDR3 residues: CASSHRESLYNEQFF. DNA for the CDR3: TGTGCCAGCAGCCACCGGGAGTCCTTATACAATGAGCAGTTCTTC.

This clone was observed once. CDR3 sequence reads: CASSSLGQFIYEQYF. CDR3 DNA sequence: TGTGCCAGCAGCTCGTTGGGACAATTCATATACGAGCAGTACTTC. The V call is TRBV5-5, the J call TRBJ2-7, with D maybe TRBD1 (6 bases). The CDR3 is made up of 15 amino acids. Germline V gene sequence: CDR1 SGHKS, CDR2 YYEKEE (reference sequence). Trimming left V 3 bases short and J 4 bases short, with 17 bases between. Full variable domain (remainder filled in from reference TRBV5-5 and TRBJ2-7): DAGVTQSPTHLIKTRGQQVTLRCSPISGHKSVSWYQQVLGQGPQFIFQYYEKEERGRGNFPDRFSARQFPNYSSELNVNALLLGDSALYLCASSSLGQFIYEQYFGPGTRLTVT.

J is TRBJ1-4 and V is TRBV13; tentative D call: TRBD1 (6 bases). Between the trimmed V and J ends, which lost 2 bases and 0 bases, there was a span of 22 bases. Germline CDR1 reads PRHDT; CDR2 reads FYEKMQ (reference sequence). The CDR3 length is 20 residues. The CDR3: CASSLFGVGQGPTTNEKLFF. CDR3 DNA: TGTGCCAGCAGCTTATTTGGAGTGGGGCAGGGGCCCACAACTAATGAAAAACTGTTTTTT.

The gene calls are TRBV28 and TRBJ1-4; no clear D gene. The V gene lost 6 bases and the J gene lost 8 bases, with 13 bases spanning the gap. The CDR3 loop spans 13 amino acids. Germline V gene sequence: CDR1 MDHEN, CDR2 SYDVKM. The DNA of the CDR3 is TGTGCCAGCAGGCAGCTAAGGCCCGAAAAACTGTTTTTT. It is translated as CASRQLRPEKLFF.

V is TRBV28 and J is TRBJ2-2; the match to TRBD2 covers 10 bases. V was clipped by 1 base and J by 5 bases; unmatched bases: 10. The CDR3 loop spans 18 amino acids. Germline CDR1 and CDR2: MDHEN and SYDVKM. The chain's CDR3 is CASSLLASGSLGTGELFF. The CDR3 DNA follows: TGTGCCAGCAGTTTATTGGCTAGCGGGAGTCTGGGGACCGGGGAGCTGTTTTTT.

The J gene is TRBJ1-6, the V gene TRBV2, with 8 nucleotides matching TRBD1. The CDR3 is made up of 13 amino acids. Germline CDR1 is SNHLY and CDR2 is FYNNEI. V was pared by 6 bases and J by 7 bases, with 2 bases of the junction left unmatched. As DNA, the CDR3 is TGTGCCAGCAGGGGACAGGAGAATTCACCCCTCCACTTT. Its translation is CASRGQENSPLHF.

This rearrangement joins TRBV19 to TRBJ1-1; maybe TRBD1 (5 bases). Germline V gene lookup returns CDR1 LNHDA and CDR2 SQIVND (reference sequence). V lost 5 bases and J 6 bases, leaving 10 bases between the germline ends. CDR3 size: 12 residues. In DNA form, the CDR3 reads TGTGCCAGTAGTGCCGGGACTGCTGAAGCTTTCTTT. Translated, it gives CASSAGTAEAFF.

The V gene is TRBV7-2, the J gene TRBJ2-7, with 7 positions matching TRBD1. Looked up from germline, CDR1 is SGHTA and CDR2 is FQGNSA. This CDR3 comprises 17 residues. V shed 8 bases and J 2 bases; nucleotides not matched to a gene: 18. CDR3 nucleotides: TGTGCCAGCCGGCAAACGAGAAACAGGGGCCGGCCCTACGAGCAGTACTTC. Translation gives CASRQTRNRGRPYEQYF.